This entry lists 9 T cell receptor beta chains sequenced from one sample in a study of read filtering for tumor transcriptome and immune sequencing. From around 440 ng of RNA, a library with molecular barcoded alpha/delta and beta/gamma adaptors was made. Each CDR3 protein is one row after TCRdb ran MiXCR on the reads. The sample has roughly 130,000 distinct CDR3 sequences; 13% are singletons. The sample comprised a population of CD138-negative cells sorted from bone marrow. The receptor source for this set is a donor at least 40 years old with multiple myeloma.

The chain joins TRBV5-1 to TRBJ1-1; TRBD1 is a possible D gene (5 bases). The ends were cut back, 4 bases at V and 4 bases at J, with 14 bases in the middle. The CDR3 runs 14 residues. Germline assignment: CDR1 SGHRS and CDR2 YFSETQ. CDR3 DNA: TGCGCCAGCAGCATGGACACGGGAGCCACTGAAGCTTTCTTT. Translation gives CASSMDTGATEAFF.

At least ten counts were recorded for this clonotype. CDR3 sequence: CASSYRQGDTQYF. CDR3 DNA sequence: TGTGCCAGCAGTTACAGGCAGGGAGATACGCAGTATTTT. The chain combines TRBV6-6 with TRBJ2-3; D perhaps matches TRBD1 (5 bases). The CDR3 is made up of 13 amino acids. CDR1 and CDR2 from the germline V gene are MNHNY and SVGAGI (reference sequence). Trimming cost V 2 bases and J 5 bases, with 8 bases left between them.

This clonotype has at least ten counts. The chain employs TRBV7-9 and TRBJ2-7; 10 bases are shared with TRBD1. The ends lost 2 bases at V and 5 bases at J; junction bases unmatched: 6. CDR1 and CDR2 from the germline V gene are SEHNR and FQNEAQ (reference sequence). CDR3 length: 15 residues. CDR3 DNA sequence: TGTGCCAGCAGCTTATGGACAGGGGGAGATGACGAGCAGTACTTC. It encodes CASSLWTGGDDEQYF.

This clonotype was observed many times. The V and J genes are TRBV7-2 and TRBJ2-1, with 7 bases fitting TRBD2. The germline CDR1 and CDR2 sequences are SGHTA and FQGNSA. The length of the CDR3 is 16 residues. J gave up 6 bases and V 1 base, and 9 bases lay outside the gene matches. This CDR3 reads CASSLVAGAMGNEQFF. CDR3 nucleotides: TGTGCCAGCAGCTTAGTGGCGGGAGCTATGGGCAATGAGCAGTTCTTC.

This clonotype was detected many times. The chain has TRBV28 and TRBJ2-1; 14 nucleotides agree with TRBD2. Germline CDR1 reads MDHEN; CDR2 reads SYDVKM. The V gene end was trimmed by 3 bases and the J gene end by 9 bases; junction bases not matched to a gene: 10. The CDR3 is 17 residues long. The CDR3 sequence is CASSFTSGTSGRGEQFF. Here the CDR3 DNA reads TGTGCCAGCAGTTTCACCTCCGGGACTAGCGGGAGAGGTGAGCAGTTCTTC.

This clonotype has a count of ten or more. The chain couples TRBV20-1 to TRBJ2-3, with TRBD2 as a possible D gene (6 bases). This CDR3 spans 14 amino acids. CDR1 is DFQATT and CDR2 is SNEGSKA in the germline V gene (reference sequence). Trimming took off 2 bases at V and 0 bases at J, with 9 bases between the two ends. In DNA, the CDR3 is TGCAGTGCTAGAAGAGGGACTAGCACAGATACGCAGTATTTT. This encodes CSARRGTSTDTQYF.

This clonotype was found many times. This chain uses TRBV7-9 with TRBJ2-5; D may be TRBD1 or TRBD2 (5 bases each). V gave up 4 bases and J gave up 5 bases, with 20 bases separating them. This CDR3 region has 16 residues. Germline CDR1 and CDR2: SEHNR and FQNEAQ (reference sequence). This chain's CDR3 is CASSSRSQGREETQYF. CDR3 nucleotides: TGTGCCAGCAGCTCCCGTTCCCAGGGTAGGGAGGAGACCCAGTACTTC.

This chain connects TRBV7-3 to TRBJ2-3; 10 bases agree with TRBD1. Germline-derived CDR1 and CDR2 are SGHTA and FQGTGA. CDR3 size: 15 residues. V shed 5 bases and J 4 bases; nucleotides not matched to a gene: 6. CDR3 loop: CASSLGTGVPDTQYF. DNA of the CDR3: TGTGCCAGCAGCCTCGGGACAGGGGTCCCAGATACGCAGTATTTT.

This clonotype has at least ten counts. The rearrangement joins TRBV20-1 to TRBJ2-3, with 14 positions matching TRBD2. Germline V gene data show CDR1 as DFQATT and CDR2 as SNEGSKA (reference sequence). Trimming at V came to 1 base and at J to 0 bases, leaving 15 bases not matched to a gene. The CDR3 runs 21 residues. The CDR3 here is CSARVSGGLAGGSPSTDTQYF. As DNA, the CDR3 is TGCAGTGCTAGAGTATCGGGCGGACTAGCGGGGGGCTCCCCTAGCACAGATACGCAGTATTTT.